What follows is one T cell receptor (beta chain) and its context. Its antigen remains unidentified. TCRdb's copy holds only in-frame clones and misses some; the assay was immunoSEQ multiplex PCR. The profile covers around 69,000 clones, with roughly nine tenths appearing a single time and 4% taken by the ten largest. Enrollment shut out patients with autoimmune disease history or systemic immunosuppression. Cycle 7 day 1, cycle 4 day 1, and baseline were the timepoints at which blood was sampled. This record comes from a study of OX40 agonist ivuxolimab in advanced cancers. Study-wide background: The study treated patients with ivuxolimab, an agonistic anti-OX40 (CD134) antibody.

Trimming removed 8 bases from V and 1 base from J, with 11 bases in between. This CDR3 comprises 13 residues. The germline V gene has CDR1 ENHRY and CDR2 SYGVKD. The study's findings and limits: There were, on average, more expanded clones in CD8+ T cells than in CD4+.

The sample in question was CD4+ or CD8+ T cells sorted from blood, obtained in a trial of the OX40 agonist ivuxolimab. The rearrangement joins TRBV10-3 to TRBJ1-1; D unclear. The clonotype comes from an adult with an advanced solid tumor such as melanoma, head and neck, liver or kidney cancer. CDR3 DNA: TGTGCCATCCGAAGGGTTGGGAACACTGAAGCTTTCTTT. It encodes CAIRRVGNTEAFF.